These 6 T cell receptor beta chains were all obtained from the same sample, sequenced in a study of blood T cell repertoires in COVID-19. Clones were sequenced by immunoSEQ multiplex PCR, and TCRdb holds only the in-frame ones, with some missing. In the table there are over 300,000 clones, about 91% of which are singletons. Sequencing was done on a sample of PBMCs or T cells enriched from blood (not recorded which). These receptors originate from a woman between 35 and 50 years old who had recovered from COVID-19.

The rearrangement joins TRBV7-2 to TRBJ2-7; D possibly corresponds to TRBD1 (5 bases). Germline V gives CDR1 SGHTA, CDR2 FQGNSA. There are 14 residues in the CDR3. Trimming removed 4 bases from V and 1 base from J, with 11 bases in between. The CDR3: CASSSPDRSYEQYF. CDR3 DNA sequence: TGTGCCAGCAGCTCACCCGACAGATCCTACGAGCAGTACTTC.

This CDR3 is CASSRGAASSYNEQFF. CDR3 nucleotide sequence: TGTGCCAGCAGTCGGGGGGCGGCGAGCTCCTACAATGAGCAGTTCTTC. V is TRBV27 and J is TRBJ2-1, with D tentatively TRBD2 (7 bases). The V end was cut by 5 bases, the J end by 0 bases, with 14 bases between. Germline CDR1 is MNHEY and CDR2 is SMNVEV (reference sequence). This CDR3 has 16 residues.

This chain joins TRBV9 and TRBJ2-1, with D tentatively TRBD2 (5 bases). V was cut by 0 bases and J by 4 bases, with 14 bases left in between. The CDR3 loop spans 16 amino acids. Per germline, CDR1 SGDLS and CDR2 YYNGEE. The CDR3 DNA follows: TGTGCCAGCAGCGTAGGATTGGAAGCGGCTTACAATGAGCAGTTCTTC. It translates to CASSVGLEAAYNEQFF.

This chain joins TRBV19 and TRBJ2-7; 10 bases agree with TRBD1. CDR1 is LNHDA and CDR2 is SQIVND in the germline V gene (reference sequence). This CDR3 is 15 amino acids long. Unmatched junction bases numbered 9, after V lost 7 bases and J lost 3 bases. CDR3 residues: CASKEGDRGSYEQYF. The CDR3 coding sequence is TGTGCCAGTAAGGAAGGGGACAGGGGAAGCTACGAGCAGTACTTC.

The chain links TRBV7-9 to TRBJ2-3; 9 positions match TRBD1. CDR1 and CDR2 from the germline V gene are SEHNR and FQNEAQ (reference sequence). Trimming at V came to 7 bases and at J to 4 bases, leaving 15 bases not matched to a gene. This CDR3 contains 17 residues. CDR3 sequence: CASTRYETGGWADTQYF. CDR3 coding DNA: TGTGCCAGCACCAGATACGAAACAGGGGGCTGGGCAGATACGCAGTATTTT.

This chain's CDR3 is CASIAQGRSYEQYF. For the CDR3, the DNA is TGTGCCAGCATCGCTCAGGGGCGATCCTACGAGCAGTACTTC. The V call is TRBV2, the J call TRBJ2-7, with D perhaps TRBD1 (6 bases). Trimming removed 7 bases at V and 1 base at J, with 14 bases between. The germline CDR1 and CDR2 sequences are SNHLY and FYNNEI. The CDR3 covers 14 residues. The full variable domain, its missing parts supplied by reference TRBV2 and TRBJ2-7, is EPEVTQTPSHQVTQMGQEVILRCVPISNHLYFYWYRQILGQKVEFLVSFYNNEISEKSEIFDDQFSVERPDGSNFTLKIRSTKLEDSAMYFCASIAQGRSYEQYFGPGTRLTVT.